The rows below give T cell receptor beta chains drawn from one sample of a study of T-cell reconstitution after alpha-beta-depleted transplantation in children. MiXCR, applied by TCRdb to the PCR reads, yields one record per CDR3 protein. The sample consists of around 100,000 distinct CDR3 sequences, approximately 5.4% of them appearing once. The sample consisted of PBMCs, mostly from graft donor cells, taken 60 days after TCRalphabeta/CD19-depleted stem cell transplant. The source is a female patient between 2 and 15 years old who had a stem cell transplant for Fanconi anemia, so the T cells may come from the graft donor. Both conserved end residues are part of each CDR3. A D gene is named only where the DNA matches it firmly. Some rows mark clone size as missing; the rest say once, few, many or name a class of expanded clone.

d_gene,v_gene,abundance,j_gene,CDR3aa,CDR3nt
TRBD2,TRBV28,many,TRBJ2-1,CASSLLLADYNEQFF,TGTGCCAGCAGTTTATTACTAGCGGACTACAATGAGCAGTTCTTC
-,TRBV20-1,many,TRBJ2-1,CSASHSDNEQFF,TGCAGTGCTAGTCACAGCGACAATGAGCAGTTCTTC
TRBD1,TRBV10-2,many,TRBJ2-7,CASRGTGHEQYF,TGCGCCAGCAGGGGGACAGGCCACGAGCAGTACTTC
-,TRBV12-3/TRBV12-4,few,TRBJ2-1,CASSPSFGSYNEQFF,TGTGCCAGCAGCCCTAGCTTTGGGTCCTACAATGAGCAGTTCTTC
-,TRBV7-9,many,TRBJ2-5,CASSFEGGETQYF,TGTGCCAGCAGCTTCGAGGGTGGGGAGACCCAGTACTTC
TRBD1,TRBV3-1,many,TRBJ2-7,CASSQDRGIYEQYF,TGTGCCAGCAGCCAAGACAGGGGGATCTACGAGCAGTACTTC
-,TRBV7-8,-,TRBJ2-6,CASSLAGGGQDVLTF,TGTGCCAGCAGCTTAGCGGGGGGTGGGCAAGACGTCCTGACTTTC
TRBD2,TRBV2,many,TRBJ2-7,CASSDRLASNPYEQYF,TGTGCCAGCAGTGATCGACTAGCGAGTAACCCCTACGAGCAGTACTTC
TRBD1,TRBV10-3,many,TRBJ2-7,CAISESKNRGTSEQYF,TGTGCCATCAGTGAATCAAAAAACAGGGGAACCTCCGAGCAGTACTTC
-,TRBV12-3/TRBV12-4,many,TRBJ2-1,CASSFAQGGEQFF,TGTGCCAGCAGTTTCGCCCAGGGAGGTGAGCAGTTCTTC
TRBD2,TRBV14,few,TRBJ2-5,CASSQDLAGETQYF,TGTGCCAGCAGCCAAGACCTAGCGGGAGAGACCCAGTACTTC
-,TRBV29-1,many,TRBJ1-1,CSVKISLNTEAFF,TGCAGCGTTAAGATCAGTCTGAACACTGAAGCTTTCTTT
-,TRBV6-2/TRBV6-3,few,TRBJ2-5,CASSYSTTGGGGETQYF,TGTGCCAGCAGTTACTCGACGACCGGGGGAGGGGGAGAGACCCAGTACTTC
-,TRBV7-9,many,TRBJ2-7,CASSPRRESSYEQYF,TGTGCCAGCAGCCCCCGGCGGGAAAGCTCCTACGAGCAGTACTTC
-,TRBV6-5,few,TRBJ1-2,CASSYADGFYGYTF,TGTGCCAGCAGTTACGCGGACGGATTTTATGGCTACACCTTC
TRBD1,TRBV20-1,many,TRBJ1-6,CSAWDQGTGPLLLHF,TGCAGTGCTTGGGATCAGGGGACAGGGCCTCTTCTCCTCCACTTT
-,TRBV5-1,-,TRBJ1-4,CASSLGGLNEKLFF,TGCGCCAGCAGCTTAGGGGGTCTTAATGAAAAACTGTTTTTT
TRBD2,TRBV11-3,many,TRBJ2-1,CASSSTGRTHFNEQFF,TGTGCCAGCAGCTCGACCGGGAGGACTCACTTCAATGAGCAGTTCTTC
-,TRBV20-1,many,TRBJ1-5,CSARDYGGSVSNQPQHF,TGCAGTGCTAGAGATTACGGGGGGTCGGTTAGCAATCAGCCCCAGCATTTT
TRBD1,TRBV7-9,-,TRBJ1-5,CASSLADRGNQPQHF,TGTGCCAGCAGCTTAGCGGACAGGGGGAATCAGCCCCAGCATTTT
-,TRBV30,-,TRBJ1-2,CAWSVLRYGGYTF,TGTGCCTGGAGTGTTCTTCGATATGGCGGCTACACCTTC
TRBD2,TRBV10-3,few,TRBJ2-3,CAIGSPSGSADTQYF,TGTGCCATCGGCTCTCCGAGCGGGAGTGCAGATACGCAGTATTTT
TRBD1,TRBV18,many,TRBJ2-5,CASSPLDRGETQYF,TGTGCCAGCTCACCCCTAGACAGGGGAGAGACCCAGTACTTC
TRBD2,TRBV6-2/TRBV6-3,-,TRBJ2-1,CASAPGLDYNEQFF,TGTGCCAGCGCCCCGGGACTAGATTACAATGAGCAGTTCTTC
-,TRBV5-1,few,TRBJ2-3,CASKGGPRTDTQYF,TGCGCCAGCAAGGGAGGCCCCCGCACAGATACGCAGTATTTT
TRBD2,TRBV20-1,-,TRBJ2-7,CSARDIRLAGGPGEQYF,TGCAGTGCTAGAGATATTCGGCTAGCGGGAGGGCCGGGCGAGCAGTACTTC
-,TRBV10-2,-,TRBJ2-1,CASSEDPRMVYFNNEQFF,TGCGCCAGCAGTGAAGATCCTAGGATGGTGTATTTCAACAATGAGCAGTTCTTC
-,TRBV9,many,TRBJ2-5,CASSAGTTRETQYF,TGTGCCAGCAGCGCGGGGACGACCCGAGAGACCCAGTACTTC